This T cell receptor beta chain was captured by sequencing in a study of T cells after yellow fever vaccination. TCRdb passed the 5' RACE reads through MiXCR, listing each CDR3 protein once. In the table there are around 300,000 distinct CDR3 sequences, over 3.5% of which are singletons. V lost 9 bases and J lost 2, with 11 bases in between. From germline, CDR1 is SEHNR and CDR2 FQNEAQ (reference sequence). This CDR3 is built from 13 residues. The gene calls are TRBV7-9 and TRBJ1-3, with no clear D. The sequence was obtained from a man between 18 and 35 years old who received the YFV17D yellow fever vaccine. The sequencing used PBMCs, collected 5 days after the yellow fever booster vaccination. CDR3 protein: CASRPVPGNTIYF. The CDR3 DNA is TGTGCCAGTAGACCCGTCCCTGGAAACACCATATATTTT.